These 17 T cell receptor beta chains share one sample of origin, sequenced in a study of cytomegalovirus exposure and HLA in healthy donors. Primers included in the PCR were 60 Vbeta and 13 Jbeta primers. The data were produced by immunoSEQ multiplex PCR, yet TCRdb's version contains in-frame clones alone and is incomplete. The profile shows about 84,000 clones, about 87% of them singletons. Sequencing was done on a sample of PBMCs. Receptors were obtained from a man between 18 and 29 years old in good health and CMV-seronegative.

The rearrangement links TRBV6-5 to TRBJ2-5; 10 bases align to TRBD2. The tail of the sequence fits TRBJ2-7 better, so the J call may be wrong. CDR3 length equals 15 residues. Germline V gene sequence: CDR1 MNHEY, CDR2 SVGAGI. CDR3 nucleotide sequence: TGTGCCAGCAGCGACCGAAGCGGGAGGGGTTACGAGCAGTACTTC. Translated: CASSDRSGRGYEQYF.

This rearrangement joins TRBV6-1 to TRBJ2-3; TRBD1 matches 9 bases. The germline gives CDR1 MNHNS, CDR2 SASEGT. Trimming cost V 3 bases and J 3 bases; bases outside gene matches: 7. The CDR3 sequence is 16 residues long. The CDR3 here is CASSDNRDRVTDTQYF. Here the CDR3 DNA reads TGTGCCAGCAGTGACAACCGGGACAGGGTAACAGATACGCAGTATTTT.

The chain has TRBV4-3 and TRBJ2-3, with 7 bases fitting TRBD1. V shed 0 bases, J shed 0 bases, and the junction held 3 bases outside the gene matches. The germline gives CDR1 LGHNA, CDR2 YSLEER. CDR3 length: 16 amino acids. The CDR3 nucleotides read TGCGCCAGCAGCCAAGAAAGGGGGCGAAGCACAGATACGCAGTATTTT. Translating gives CASSQERGRSTDTQYF.

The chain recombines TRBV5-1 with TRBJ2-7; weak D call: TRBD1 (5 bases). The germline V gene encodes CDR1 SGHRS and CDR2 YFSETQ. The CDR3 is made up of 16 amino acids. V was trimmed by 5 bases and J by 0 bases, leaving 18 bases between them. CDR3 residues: CASSIGAFDGSYEQYF. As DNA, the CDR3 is TGCGCCAGCAGTATTGGGGCTTTTGACGGCTCCTACGAGCAGTACTTC.

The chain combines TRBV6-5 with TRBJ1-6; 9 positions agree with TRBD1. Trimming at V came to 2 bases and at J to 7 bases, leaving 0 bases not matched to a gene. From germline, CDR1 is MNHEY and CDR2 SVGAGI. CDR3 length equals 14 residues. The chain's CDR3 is CASSYGTGNSPLHF. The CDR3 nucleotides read TGTGCCAGCAGTTACGGGACAGGGAATTCACCCCTCCACTTT.

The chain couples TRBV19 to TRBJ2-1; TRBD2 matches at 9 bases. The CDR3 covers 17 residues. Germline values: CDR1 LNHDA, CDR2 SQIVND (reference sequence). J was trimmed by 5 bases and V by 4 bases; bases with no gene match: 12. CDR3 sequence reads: CASSTGSPGLAHNEQFF. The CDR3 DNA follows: TGTGCCAGTAGTACCGGATCACCGGGACTAGCCCACAATGAGCAGTTCTTC.

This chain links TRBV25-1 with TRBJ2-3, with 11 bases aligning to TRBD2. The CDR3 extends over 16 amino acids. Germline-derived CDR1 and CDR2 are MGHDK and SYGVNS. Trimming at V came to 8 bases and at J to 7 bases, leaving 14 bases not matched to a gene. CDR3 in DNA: TGTGCCAGCGCATCCGAGACTAGCGGGGTGCAGCATACGCAGTATTTT. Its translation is CASASETSGVQHTQYF. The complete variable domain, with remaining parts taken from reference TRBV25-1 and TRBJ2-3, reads EADIYQTPRYLVIGTGKKITLECSQTMGHDKMYWYQQDPGMELHLIHYSYGVNSTEKGDLSSESTVSRIRTEHFPLTLESARPSHTSQYLCASASETSGVQHTQYFGPGTRLTVL.

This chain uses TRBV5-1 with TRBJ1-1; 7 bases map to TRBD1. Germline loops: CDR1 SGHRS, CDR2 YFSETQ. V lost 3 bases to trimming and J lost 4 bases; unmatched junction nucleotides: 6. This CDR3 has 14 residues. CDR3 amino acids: CASSSSTGLTEAFF. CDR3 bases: TGCGCCAGCAGCTCATCGACAGGGCTCACTGAAGCTTTCTTT.

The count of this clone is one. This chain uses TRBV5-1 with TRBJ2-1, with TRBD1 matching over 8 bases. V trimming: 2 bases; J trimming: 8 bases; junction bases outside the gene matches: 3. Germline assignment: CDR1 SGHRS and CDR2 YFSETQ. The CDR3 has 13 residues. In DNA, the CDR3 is TGCGCCAGCAGCTTAGAACAGGGGGATGAGCAGTTCTTC. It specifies CASSLEQGDEQFF.

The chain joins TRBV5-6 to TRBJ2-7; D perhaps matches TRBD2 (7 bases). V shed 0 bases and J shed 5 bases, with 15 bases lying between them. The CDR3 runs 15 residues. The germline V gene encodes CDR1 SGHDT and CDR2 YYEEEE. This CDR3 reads CASSLAPRGGDEQYF. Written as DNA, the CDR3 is TGTGCCAGCAGCTTGGCGCCCAGGGGAGGGGACGAGCAGTACTTC.

This CDR3 reads CASSGWTSGTLGDEQFF. The CDR3 DNA reads TGTGCCAGTAGTGGTTGGACTAGCGGGACCTTAGGCGATGAGCAGTTCTTC. The chain recombines TRBV19 with TRBJ2-1, with 12 bases aligning to TRBD2. This CDR3 is 17 amino acids long. V was clipped by 5 bases and J by 8 bases; unmatched bases: 13. Per the germline V gene, CDR1 is LNHDA and CDR2 is SQIVND (reference sequence).

The CDR3: CASSYSVAGGDNEQFF. CDR3 coding DNA: TGTGCCAGCAGTTACTCCGTAGCGGGAGGGGACAATGAGCAGTTCTTC. The chain joins TRBV6-5 to TRBJ2-1, with TRBD2 matching over 11 bases. J lost 5 bases, V lost 0 bases, and 3 bases had no gene match. The CDR3 is made up of 16 amino acids. Germline V gene data show CDR1 as MNHEY and CDR2 as SVGAGI.

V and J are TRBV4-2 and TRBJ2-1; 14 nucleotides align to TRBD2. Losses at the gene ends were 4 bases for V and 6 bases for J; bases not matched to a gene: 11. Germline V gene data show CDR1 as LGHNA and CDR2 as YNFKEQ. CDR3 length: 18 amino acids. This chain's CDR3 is CASSPLIETSGRGNEQFF. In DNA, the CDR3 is TGTGCCAGCAGCCCCCTAATTGAGACTAGCGGGAGGGGCAATGAGCAGTTCTTC.

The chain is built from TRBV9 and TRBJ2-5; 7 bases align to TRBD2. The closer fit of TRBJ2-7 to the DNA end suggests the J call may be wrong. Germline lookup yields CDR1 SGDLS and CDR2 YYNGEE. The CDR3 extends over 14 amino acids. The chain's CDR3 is CASSTQAGSYEQYF. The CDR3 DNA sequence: TGTGCCAGCAGCACCCAAGCGGGGAGCTACGAGCAGTACTTC.

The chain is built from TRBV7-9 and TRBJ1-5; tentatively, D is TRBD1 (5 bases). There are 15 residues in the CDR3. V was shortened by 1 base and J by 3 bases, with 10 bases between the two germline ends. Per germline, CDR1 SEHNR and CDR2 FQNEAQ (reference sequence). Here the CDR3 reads CASSLDGADNQPQHF. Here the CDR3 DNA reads TGTGCCAGCAGCTTAGATGGGGCGGACAATCAGCCCCAGCATTTT.

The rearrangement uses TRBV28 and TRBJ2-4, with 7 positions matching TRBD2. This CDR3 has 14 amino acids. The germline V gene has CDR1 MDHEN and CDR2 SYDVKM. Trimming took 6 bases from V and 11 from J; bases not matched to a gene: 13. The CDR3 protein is CASRTPGLHPFQYF. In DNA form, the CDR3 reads TGTGCCAGCAGAACTCCGGGACTACATCCTTTTCAGTACTTC. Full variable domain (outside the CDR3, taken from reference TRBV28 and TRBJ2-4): DVKVTQSSRYLVKRTGEKVFLECVQDMDHENMFWYRQDPGLGLRLIYFSYDVKMKEKGDIPEGYSVSREKKERFSLILESASTNQTSMYLCASRTPGLHPFQYFGAGTRLSVL.

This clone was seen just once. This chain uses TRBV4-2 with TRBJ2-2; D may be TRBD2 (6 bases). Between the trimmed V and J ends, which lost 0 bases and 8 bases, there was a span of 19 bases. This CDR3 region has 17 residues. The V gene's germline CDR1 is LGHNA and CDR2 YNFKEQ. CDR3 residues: CASSQDWASALGGELFF. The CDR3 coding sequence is TGTGCCAGCAGCCAAGATTGGGCTAGCGCCCTAGGGGGGGAGCTGTTTTTT.